This passage covers 24 T cell receptor beta chains from one sample sequenced in a study of blood T cells in healthy people across ages. Primed by a sample-barcoded 5' primer and a J-beta primer mix, a second PCR proceeded for about 7 to 12 cycles. From the 5' RACE reads, TCRdb called clonotypes with MiXCR, one entry per CDR3 protein. This sample carries roughly 2 million distinct CDR3 sequences, less than 50% of them seen once, and the ten largest clones take about 2.1%. The sample taken for sequencing was blood. The receptor set was obtained from a woman between 40 and 55 years old in good health.

In this sample, this clonotype turned up many times. One end of the junction fails to match germline, which may point to a read error. The rearrangement joins TRBV5-1 to TRBJ1-2, with 7 bases identical to TRBD1. Germline CDR1 and CDR2: SGHRS and YFSETQ. The CDR3 sequence is 14 residues long. The CDR3 nucleotides are TGTGCCAGCAGCTCCGGGACAGTTAACTATGGCTACACCTTC. Translated, it gives CASSSGTVNYGYTF. Looking up the rest from reference TRBV5-1 and TRBJ1-2 gives the full variable domain: KAGVTQTPRYLIKTRGQQVTLSCSPISGHRSVSWYQQTPGQGLQFLFEYFSETQRNKGNFPGRFSGRQFSNSRSEMNVSTLELGDSALYLCASSSGTVNYGYTFGSGTRLTVV.

A few counts support this clonotype. DNA of the CDR3: TGTGCCAGCACGAGACAGGCGAGCTCCTACAATGAGCAGTTCTTC. It is translated as CASTRQASSYNEQFF. The chain joins TRBV7-2 to TRBJ2-1, with a weak D call TRBD1 (6 bases). The CDR3 runs 15 residues. Germline V gene lookup returns CDR1 SGHTA and CDR2 FQGNSA. V was trimmed by 7 bases and J by 0 bases, leaving 13 bases between them.

This chain connects TRBV29-1 to TRBJ1-2, with 7 positions matching TRBD1. This CDR3 spans 15 amino acids. The germline V gene has CDR1 SQVTM and CDR2 ANQGSEA. Losses at the gene ends were 2 bases for V and 1 base for J; bases not matched to a gene: 7. The CDR3 coding sequence is TGCAGCGTTGAATTGGGACAGACTCTTAACTATGGCTACACCTTC. This gives the protein CSVELGQTLNYGYTF.

V usage is TRBV7-9 and J usage is TRBJ2-1; 13 bases are a match to TRBD2. V gave up 5 bases and J gave up 7 bases; unmatched junction bases: 17. This CDR3 is 19 amino acids long. Germline CDR1 reads SEHNR; CDR2 reads FQNEAQ (reference sequence). The CDR3 sequence: CASSQTSGGPGLYGNEQFF. CDR3 DNA: TGTGCCAGCAGCCAGACTAGCGGGGGGCCTGGTCTCTACGGAAATGAGCAGTTCTTC.

This clonotype has a handful of counts. The J gene is TRBJ2-4, the V gene TRBV13; 10 positions agree with TRBD1. CDR1 is PRHDT and CDR2 is FYEKMQ in the germline V gene (reference sequence). J lost 0 bases, V lost 5 bases, and 4 bases had no gene match. The CDR3 is made up of 16 amino acids. The CDR3 region has the DNA TGTGCCAGCAGCATCGGGACAGGGGAAGCCAAAAACATTCAGTACTTC. Translation gives CASSIGTGEAKNIQYF.

This clonotype was observed a single time. V is TRBV7-2 and J is TRBJ2-1, with a tentative D call TRBD1 (6 bases). Trimming left V 6 bases short and J 10 bases short, with 19 bases between. The CDR3 runs to 14 residues. CDR1 is SGHTA and CDR2 is FQGNSA in the germline V gene. The CDR3 coding sequence is TGTGCCAGCAGTTTACAGGGATTCTCCTACGAGCAGTTCTTC. Translation: CASSLQGFSYEQFF. The full variable domain, completed using reference TRBV7-2 and TRBJ2-1, is GAGVSQSPSNKVTEKGKDVELRCDPISGHTALYWYRQSLGQGLEFLIYFQGNSAPDKSGLPSDRFSAERTGGSVSTLTIQRTQQEDSAVYLCASSLQGFSYEQFFGPGTRLTVL.

This sequence joins TRBV7-2 and TRBJ2-1; 13 bases fit TRBD2. Losses at the gene ends were 6 bases for V and 9 bases for J; bases not matched to a gene: 8. Germline values: CDR1 SGHTA, CDR2 FQGNSA. The CDR3 covers 15 residues. This chain's CDR3 is CASRRTSGGLAEQFF. CDR3 in DNA: TGTGCCAGCAGACGGACTAGCGGGGGTCTTGCTGAGCAGTTCTTC.

The chain uses TRBV7-2 and TRBJ1-6; D gene ambiguous. The CDR3 extends over 16 amino acids. In germline, CDR1 is SGHTA, CDR2 FQGNSA. V lost 5 bases and J 9 bases, leaving 20 bases between the germline ends. The CDR3 DNA reads as TGTGCCAGCAGCATTAGCGGCTCAAACCTTGGTTCACCCCTCCACTTT. Protein sequence: CASSISGSNLGSPLHF.

There are a few counts of this clonotype. The rearrangement uses TRBV7-2 and TRBJ2-1; possibly TRBD1 or TRBD2 for D (5 bases each). V lost 4 bases to trimming and J lost 0 bases, with 13 bases between them. The CDR3 covers 16 residues. Germline V gene lookup returns CDR1 SGHTA and CDR2 FQGNSA. The CDR3 reads CASSSGPLSSYNEQFF. The CDR3 region has the DNA TGTGCCAGCAGCTCGGGACCGCTCAGCTCCTACAATGAGCAGTTCTTC.

The chain recombines TRBV20-1 with TRBJ2-3; 9 bases align to TRBD2. This CDR3 contains 18 residues. Trimming removed 1 base from V and 12 bases from J; junction bases left unmatched: 23. CDR1 is DFQATT and CDR2 is SNEGSKA in the germline V gene (reference sequence). In DNA form, the CDR3 reads TGCAGTGCTAGAGCTCCAGGGGGGGGACTAGCAGGACCGGGGTCCCAGTATTTT. As protein: CSARAPGGGLAGPGSQYF.

V gene TRBV29-1 combines with J gene TRBJ1-4; 8 positions agree with TRBD1. V gave up 3 bases and J gave up 4 bases; unmatched junction bases: 7. Germline CDR1 SQVTM, CDR2 ANQGSEA. The CDR3 extends over 15 amino acids. The CDR3 reads CSVDSGTGVNEKLFF. CDR3 bases: TGCAGCGTTGATAGTGGGACAGGAGTTAATGAAAAACTGTTTTTT.

V is TRBV7-2 and J is TRBJ1-6, with D unclear. Germline lookup yields CDR1 SGHTA and CDR2 FQGNSA. This CDR3 contains 16 residues. Trimming shortened V by 5 bases and J by 6 bases, and 17 bases separated the two germline ends. As DNA, the CDR3 is TGTGCCAGCAGCCTGCGCTTAGTCACGACTAATTCACCCCTCCACTTT. Amino acid sequence: CASSLRLVTTNSPLHF.

The V gene is TRBV28, the J gene TRBJ1-5; D unclear. V dropped 3 bases and J dropped 3 bases, with 9 bases sitting between them. This CDR3 has 14 amino acids. CDR1 is MDHEN, CDR2 SYDVKM, per germline. In DNA, the CDR3 is TGTGCCAGCAGTTTGCACAACCTCAATCAGCCCCAGCATTTT. As protein: CASSLHNLNQPQHF.

This clonotype was seen a handful of times. The chain couples TRBV5-1 to TRBJ2-3, with a tentative D call TRBD1 (5 bases). The CDR3 spans 13 residues. Per germline, CDR1 SGHRS and CDR2 YFSETQ. Trimming stripped 7 bases from V and 4 bases from J, with 13 bases between. The CDR3 spells CASVGQAADTQYF. The CDR3 DNA is TGCGCCAGCGTGGGGCAAGCCGCAGATACGCAGTATTTT. The variable domain in full, completed from reference TRBV5-1 and TRBJ2-3, reads KAGVTQTPRYLIKTRGQQVTLSCSPISGHRSVSWYQQTPGQGLQFLFEYFSETQRNKGNFPGRFSGRQFSNSRSEMNVSTLELGDSALYLCASVGQAADTQYFGPGTRLTVL.

The chain couples TRBV4-3 to TRBJ2-3, with 15 bases aligning to TRBD2. J gave up 5 bases and V 0 bases, and 3 bases lay outside the gene matches. Germline CDR1 reads LGHNA; CDR2 reads YSLEER. This CDR3 has 17 residues. CDR3 residues: CASSQEGTSGGIDTQYF. CDR3 coding DNA: TGCGCCAGCAGCCAAGAAGGGACTAGCGGGGGGATAGATACGCAGTATTTT.

This clonotype was seen only a few times. CDR3 sequence: CSGTDRGSGYTF. CDR3 in DNA: TGCAGCGGGACCGACAGGGGAAGTGGCTACACCTTC. V and J are TRBV29-1 and TRBJ1-2; TRBD1 matches 8 bases. Germline CDR1 and CDR2: SQVTM and ANQGSEA. This CDR3 has 12 amino acids. V shed 7 bases and J 7 bases; nucleotides not matched to a gene: 8.

The genes are TRBV6-5 and TRBJ2-3; 10 nucleotides match TRBD2. The germline V gene has CDR1 MNHEY and CDR2 SVGAGI. J was trimmed by 2 bases and V by 4 bases; bases with no gene match: 9. The CDR3 has 17 residues. CDR3 sequence: CASSSLAGGRYTDTQYF. The CDR3 DNA sequence: TGTGCCAGCAGTTCTTTAGCGGGGGGCCGCTACACAGATACGCAGTATTTT.

The V call is TRBV29-1, the J call TRBJ1-5; D possibly corresponds to TRBD1 (5 bases). Germline CDR1 reads SQVTM; CDR2 reads ANQGSEA. V was cut by 7 bases and J by 9 bases, with 19 bases left in between. CDR3 length equals 13 residues. The CDR3, as DNA: TGCAGCGCCTCCGGGACTCCAGGTACGCCCCAGCATTTT. This translates into CSASGTPGTPQHF. Variable domain in full (rest from reference TRBV29-1 and TRBJ1-5): SAVISQKPSRDICQRGTSLTIQCQVDSQVTMMFWYRQQPGQSLTLIATANQGSEATYESGFVIDKFPISRPNLTFSTLTVSNMSPEDSSIYLCSASGTPGTPQHFGDGTRLSIL.

Of note for this clonotype: Germline and junction disagree at one end, which may indicate a read error. The V gene is TRBV7-9, the J gene TRBJ2-7, with 9 bases lining up with TRBD1. The CDR3 contains 15 residues. Per the germline V gene, CDR1 is SEHNR and CDR2 is FQNEAQ (reference sequence). The CDR3 loop reads CASMTGGQGNYEQYF. The CDR3 nucleotides are TGCGCCAGCATGACAGGGGGGCAGGGAAACTACGAGCAGTACTTC.

The rearrangement links TRBV12-3 or TRBV12-4 to TRBJ2-2; possibly TRBD1 for D (6 bases). The length of the CDR3 is 15 residues. The ends were cut back, 5 bases at V and 4 bases at J, with 14 bases in the middle. The CDR3 protein is CASSRQELITGELFF. DNA for the CDR3: TGTGCCAGCAGTCGACAGGAGCTTATCACCGGGGAGCTGTTTTTT.

This chain connects TRBV5-1 to TRBJ2-6; the D gene could be TRBD1 or TRBD2 (6 bases each). CDR3 length equals 15 residues. Trimming stripped 3 bases from V and 3 bases from J, with 10 bases between. The germline gives CDR1 SGHRS, CDR2 YFSETQ. CDR3 nucleotides: TGCGCCAGCAGCTGGGGGGCTGGTGGGGCCAACGTCCTGACTTTC. Translation gives CASSWGAGGANVLTF. Full variable domain (missing parts from reference TRBV5-1 and TRBJ2-6): KAGVTQTPRYLIKTRGQQVTLSCSPISGHRSVSWYQQTPGQGLQFLFEYFSETQRNKGNFPGRFSGRQFSNSRSEMNVSTLELGDSALYLCASSWGAGGANVLTFGAGSRLTVL.

Only a few counts were recorded for this clonotype. J is TRBJ2-5 and V is TRBV6-1; 8 bases are a match to TRBD1. The CDR3 totals 12 residues. V was pared by 10 bases and J by 5 bases, with 6 bases of the junction left unmatched. CDR1 MNHNS and CDR2 SASEGT come from the germline V gene. The DNA of the CDR3 is TGTGCCAACAGGACAGGGTTGGAGACCCAGTACTTC. Translated: CANRTGLETQYF.

The chain links TRBV24-1 to TRBJ2-7, with D maybe TRBD1 (5 bases). From germline, CDR1 is KGHDR and CDR2 SFDVKD. With 0 bases removed from V and 7 bases from J, the gap between germline ends came to 18 bases. This CDR3 has 16 amino acids. The CDR3 region is CATSDLQAGSYNEQYF. The CDR3 DNA reads as TGTGCCACCAGTGATTTGCAAGCAGGGTCTTACAATGAGCAGTACTTC.

This clonotype was observed a few times. CDR3 bases: TGTGCCAGCAGCTCAAAGACTAGCGGGGGAATCTACGAGCAGTACTTC. This sequence encodes CASSSKTSGGIYEQYF. V usage is TRBV13 and J usage is TRBJ2-7; 12 bases match TRBD2. The J segment lost 3 bases and the V segment lost 4 bases, leaving 7 bases of the junction unmatched. The CDR3 runs 16 residues. The germline V gene encodes CDR1 PRHDT and CDR2 FYEKMQ (reference sequence).